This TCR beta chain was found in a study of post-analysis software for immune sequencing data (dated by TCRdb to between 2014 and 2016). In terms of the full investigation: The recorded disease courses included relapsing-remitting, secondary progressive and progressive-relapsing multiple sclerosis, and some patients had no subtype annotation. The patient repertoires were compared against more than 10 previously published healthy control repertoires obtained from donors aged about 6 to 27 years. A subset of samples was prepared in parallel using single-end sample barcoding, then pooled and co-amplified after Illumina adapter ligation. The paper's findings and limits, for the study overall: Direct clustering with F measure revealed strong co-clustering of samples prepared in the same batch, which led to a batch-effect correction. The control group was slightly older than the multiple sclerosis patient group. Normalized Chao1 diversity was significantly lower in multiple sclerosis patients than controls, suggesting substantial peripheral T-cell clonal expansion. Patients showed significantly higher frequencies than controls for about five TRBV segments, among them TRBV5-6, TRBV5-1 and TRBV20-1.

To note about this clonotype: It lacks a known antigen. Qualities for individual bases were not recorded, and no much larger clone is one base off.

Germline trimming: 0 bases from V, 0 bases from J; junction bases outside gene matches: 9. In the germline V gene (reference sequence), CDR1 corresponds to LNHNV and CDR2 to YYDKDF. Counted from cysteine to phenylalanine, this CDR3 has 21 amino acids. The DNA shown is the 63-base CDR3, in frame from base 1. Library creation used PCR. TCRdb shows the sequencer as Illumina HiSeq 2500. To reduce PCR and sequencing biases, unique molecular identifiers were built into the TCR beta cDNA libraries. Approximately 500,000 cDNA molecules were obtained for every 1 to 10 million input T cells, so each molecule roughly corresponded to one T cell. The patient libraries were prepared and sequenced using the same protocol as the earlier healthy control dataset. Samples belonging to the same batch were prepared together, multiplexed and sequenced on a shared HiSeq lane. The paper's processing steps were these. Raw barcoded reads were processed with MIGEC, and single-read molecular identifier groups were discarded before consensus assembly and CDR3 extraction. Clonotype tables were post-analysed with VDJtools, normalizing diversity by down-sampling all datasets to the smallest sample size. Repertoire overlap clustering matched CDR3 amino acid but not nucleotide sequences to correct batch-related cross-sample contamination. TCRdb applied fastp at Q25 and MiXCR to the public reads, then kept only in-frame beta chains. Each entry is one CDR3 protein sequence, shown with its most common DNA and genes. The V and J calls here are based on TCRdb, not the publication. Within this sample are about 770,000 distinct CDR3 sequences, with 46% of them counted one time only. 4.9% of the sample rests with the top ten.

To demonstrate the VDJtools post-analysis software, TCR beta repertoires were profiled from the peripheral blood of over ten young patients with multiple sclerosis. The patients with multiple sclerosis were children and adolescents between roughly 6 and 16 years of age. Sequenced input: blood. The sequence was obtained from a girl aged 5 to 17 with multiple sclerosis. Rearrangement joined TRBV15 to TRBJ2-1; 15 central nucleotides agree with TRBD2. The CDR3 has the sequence CATSRDLGLAGGPGSYNEQFF. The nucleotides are TGTGCCACCAGCAGAGATCTGGGACTAGCGGGAGGCCCCGGCTCCTACAATGAGCAGTTCTTC.